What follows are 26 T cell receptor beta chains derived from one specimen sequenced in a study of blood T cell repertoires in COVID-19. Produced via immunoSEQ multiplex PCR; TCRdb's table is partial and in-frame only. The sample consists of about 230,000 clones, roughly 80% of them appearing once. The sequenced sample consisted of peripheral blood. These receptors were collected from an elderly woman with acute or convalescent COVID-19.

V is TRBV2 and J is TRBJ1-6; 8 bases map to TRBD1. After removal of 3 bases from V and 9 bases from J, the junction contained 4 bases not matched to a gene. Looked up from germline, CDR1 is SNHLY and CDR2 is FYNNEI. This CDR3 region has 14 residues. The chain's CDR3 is CASSETQGASPLHF. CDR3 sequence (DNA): TGTGCCAGCAGTGAGACTCAGGGGGCTTCACCCCTCCACTTT.

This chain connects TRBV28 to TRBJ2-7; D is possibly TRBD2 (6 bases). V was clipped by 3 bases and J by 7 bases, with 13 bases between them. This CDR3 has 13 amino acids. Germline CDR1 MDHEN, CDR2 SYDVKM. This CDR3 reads CASSFVRAGEQYF. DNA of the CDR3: TGTGCCAGCAGTTTCGTCAGGGCGGGGGAGCAGTACTTC.

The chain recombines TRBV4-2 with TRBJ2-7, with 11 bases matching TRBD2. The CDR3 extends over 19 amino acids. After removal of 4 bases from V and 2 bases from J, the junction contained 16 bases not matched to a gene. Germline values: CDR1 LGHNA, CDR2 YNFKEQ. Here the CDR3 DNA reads TGTGCCAGCAGCCCGAGGGTACTAGCGGGAGAGGGGAGACCCTACGAGCAGTACTTC. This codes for CASSPRVLAGEGRPYEQYF.

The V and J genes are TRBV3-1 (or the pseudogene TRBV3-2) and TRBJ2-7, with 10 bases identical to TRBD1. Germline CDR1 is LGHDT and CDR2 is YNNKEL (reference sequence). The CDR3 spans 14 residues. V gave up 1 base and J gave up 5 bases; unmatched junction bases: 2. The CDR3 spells CASSQGQGADEQYF. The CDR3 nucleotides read TGTGCCAGCAGCCAAGGACAGGGGGCGGACGAGCAGTACTTC.

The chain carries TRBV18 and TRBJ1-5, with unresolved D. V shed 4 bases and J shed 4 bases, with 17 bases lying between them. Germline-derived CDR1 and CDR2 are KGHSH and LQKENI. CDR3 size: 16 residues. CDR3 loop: CASSQARPEGNQPQHF. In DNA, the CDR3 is TGTGCCAGCTCACAGGCCCGGCCGGAGGGTAATCAGCCCCAGCATTTT. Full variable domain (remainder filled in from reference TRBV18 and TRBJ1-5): NAGVMQNPRHLVRRRGQEARLRCSPMKGHSHVYWYRQLPEEGLKFMVYLQKENIIDESGMPKERFSAEFPKEGPSILRIQQVVRGDSAAYFCASSQARPEGNQPQHFGDGTRLSIL.

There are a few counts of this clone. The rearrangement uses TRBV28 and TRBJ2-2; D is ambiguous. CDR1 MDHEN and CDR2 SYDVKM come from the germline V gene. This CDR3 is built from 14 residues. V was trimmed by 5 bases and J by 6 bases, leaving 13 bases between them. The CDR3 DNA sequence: TGTGCCAGCAGTCCCCCACTCGAGGCCGGGGAGCTGTTTTTT. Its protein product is CASSPPLEAGELFF.

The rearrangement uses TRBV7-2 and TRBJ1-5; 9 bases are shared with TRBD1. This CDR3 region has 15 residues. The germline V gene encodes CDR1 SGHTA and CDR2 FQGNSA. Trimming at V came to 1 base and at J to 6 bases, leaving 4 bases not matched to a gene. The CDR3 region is CASSLEGQGGQPQHF. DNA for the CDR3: TGTGCCAGCAGCTTAGAGGGACAGGGCGGTCAGCCCCAGCATTTT.

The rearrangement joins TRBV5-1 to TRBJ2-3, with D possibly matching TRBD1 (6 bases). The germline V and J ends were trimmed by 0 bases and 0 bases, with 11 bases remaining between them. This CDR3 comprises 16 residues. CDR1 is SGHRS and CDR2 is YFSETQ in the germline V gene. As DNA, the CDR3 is TGCGCCAGCAGCTTGGCCCGGGACATTAGCACAGATACGCAGTATTTT. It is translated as CASSLARDISTDTQYF.

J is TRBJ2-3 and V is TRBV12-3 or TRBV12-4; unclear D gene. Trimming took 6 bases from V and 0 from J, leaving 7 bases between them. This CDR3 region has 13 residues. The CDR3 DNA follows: TGTGCCAGCAGACTTGATAGCACAGATACGCAGTATTTT. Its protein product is CASRLDSTDTQYF.

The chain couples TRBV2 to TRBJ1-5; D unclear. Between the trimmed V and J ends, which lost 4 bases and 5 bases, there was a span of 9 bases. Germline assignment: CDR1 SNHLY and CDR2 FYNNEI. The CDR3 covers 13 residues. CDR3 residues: CASSVYRDQPQHF. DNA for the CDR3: TGTGCCAGCAGTGTTTACAGAGATCAGCCCCAGCATTTT.

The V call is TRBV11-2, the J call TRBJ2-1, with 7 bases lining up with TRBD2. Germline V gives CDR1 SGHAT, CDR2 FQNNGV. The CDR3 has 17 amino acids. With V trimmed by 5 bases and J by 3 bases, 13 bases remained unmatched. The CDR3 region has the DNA TGTGCCAGCAGCCCCGGAGTGGGAGCGGGGCACTACAATGAGCAGTTCTTC. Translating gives CASSPGVGAGHYNEQFF. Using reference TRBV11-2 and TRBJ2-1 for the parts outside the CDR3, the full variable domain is EAGVAQSPRYKIIEKRQSVAFWCNPISGHATLYWYQQILGQGPKLLIQFQNNGVVDDSQLPKDRFSAERLKGVDSTLKIQPAKLEDSAVYLCASSPGVGAGHYNEQFFGPGTRLTVL.

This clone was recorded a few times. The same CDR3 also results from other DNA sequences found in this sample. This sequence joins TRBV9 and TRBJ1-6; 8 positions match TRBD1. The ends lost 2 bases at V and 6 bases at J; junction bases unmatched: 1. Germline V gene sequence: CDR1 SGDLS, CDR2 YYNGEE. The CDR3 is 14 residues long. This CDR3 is CASSVGQGNSPLHF. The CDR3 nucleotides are TGTGCCAGCAGCGTTGGACAGGGTAATTCACCCCTCCACTTT.

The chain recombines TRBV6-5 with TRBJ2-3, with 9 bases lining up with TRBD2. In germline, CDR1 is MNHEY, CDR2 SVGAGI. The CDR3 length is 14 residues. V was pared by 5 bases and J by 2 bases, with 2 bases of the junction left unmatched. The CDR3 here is CASSQRGDTDTQYF. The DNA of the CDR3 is TGTGCCAGCAGTCAGCGGGGGGACACAGATACGCAGTATTTT.

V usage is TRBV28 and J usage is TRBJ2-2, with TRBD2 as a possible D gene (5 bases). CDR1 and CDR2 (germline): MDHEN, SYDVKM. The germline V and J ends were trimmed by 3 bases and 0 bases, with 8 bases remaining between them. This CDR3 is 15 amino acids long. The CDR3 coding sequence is TGTGCCAGCAGTTTTGAGGGTACGAACACCGGGGAGCTGTTTTTT. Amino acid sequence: CASSFEGTNTGELFF. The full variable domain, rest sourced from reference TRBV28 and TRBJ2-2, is DVKVTQSSRYLVKRTGEKVFLECVQDMDHENMFWYRQDPGLGLRLIYFSYDVKMKEKGDIPEGYSVSREKKERFSLILESASTNQTSMYLCASSFEGTNTGELFFGEGSRLTVL.

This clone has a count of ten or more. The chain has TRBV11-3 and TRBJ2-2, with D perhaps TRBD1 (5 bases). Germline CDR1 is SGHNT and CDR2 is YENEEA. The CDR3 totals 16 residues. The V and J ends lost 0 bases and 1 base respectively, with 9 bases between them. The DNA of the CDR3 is TGTGCCAGCAGCTTAGAAGTGGGGCAGAACACCGGGGAGCTGTTTTTT. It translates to CASSLEVGQNTGELFF.

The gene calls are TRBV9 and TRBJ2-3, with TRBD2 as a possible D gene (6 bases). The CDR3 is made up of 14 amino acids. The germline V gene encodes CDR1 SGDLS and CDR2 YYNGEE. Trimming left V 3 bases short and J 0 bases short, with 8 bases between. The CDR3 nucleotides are TGTGCCAGCAGCGACGGACTAAGCACAGATACGCAGTATTTT. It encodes CASSDGLSTDTQYF. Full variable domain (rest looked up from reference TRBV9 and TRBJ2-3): DSGVTQTPKHLITATGQRVTLRCSPRSGDLSVYWYQQSLDQGLQFLIQYYNGEERAKGNILERFSAQQFPDLHSELNLSSLELGDSALYFCASSDGLSTDTQYFGPGTRLTVL.

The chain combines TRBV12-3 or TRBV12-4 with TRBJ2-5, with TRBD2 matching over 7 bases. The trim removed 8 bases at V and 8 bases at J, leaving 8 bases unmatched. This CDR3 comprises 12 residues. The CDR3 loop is CASRAGDRTQYF. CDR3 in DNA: TGTGCCAGCCGGGCGGGGGATCGTACCCAGTACTTC.

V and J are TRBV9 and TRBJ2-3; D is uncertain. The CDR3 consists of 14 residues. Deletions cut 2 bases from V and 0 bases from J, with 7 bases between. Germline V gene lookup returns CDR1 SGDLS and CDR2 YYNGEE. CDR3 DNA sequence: TGTGCCAGCAGCGTGGGCTCAAGCACAGATACGCAGTATTTT. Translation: CASSVGSSTDTQYF.

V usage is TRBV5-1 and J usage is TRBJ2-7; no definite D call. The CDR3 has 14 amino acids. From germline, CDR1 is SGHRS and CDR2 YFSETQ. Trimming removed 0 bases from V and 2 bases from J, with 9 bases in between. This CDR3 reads CASSLVATAYEQYF. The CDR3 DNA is TGCGCCAGCAGCTTGGTGGCTACAGCCTACGAGCAGTACTTC.

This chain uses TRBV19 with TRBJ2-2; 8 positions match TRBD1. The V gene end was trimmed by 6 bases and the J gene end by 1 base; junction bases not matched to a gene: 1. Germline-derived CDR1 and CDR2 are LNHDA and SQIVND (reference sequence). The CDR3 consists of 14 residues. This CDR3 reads CASRGQVNTGELFF. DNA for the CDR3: TGTGCCAGTAGGGGACAGGTGAACACCGGGGAGCTGTTTTTT.

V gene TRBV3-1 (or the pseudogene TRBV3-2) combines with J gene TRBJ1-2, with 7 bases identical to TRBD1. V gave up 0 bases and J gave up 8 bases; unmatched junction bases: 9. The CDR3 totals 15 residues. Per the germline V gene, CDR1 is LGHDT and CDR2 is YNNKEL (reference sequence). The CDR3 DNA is TGTGCCAGCAGCCAAGATTGGCAGGACAGGACCGGCTACACCTTC. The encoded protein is CASSQDWQDRTGYTF.

The CDR3 DNA is TGTGCCAGCACGTCGCGGCGAGAATCTAACTATGGCTACACCTTC. Its protein is CASTSRRESNYGYTF. V is TRBV2 and J is TRBJ1-2; D gene ambiguous. V was trimmed by 7 bases and J by 0 bases, leaving 15 bases between them. The CDR3 sequence is 15 residues long. Germline CDR1 SNHLY, CDR2 FYNNEI.

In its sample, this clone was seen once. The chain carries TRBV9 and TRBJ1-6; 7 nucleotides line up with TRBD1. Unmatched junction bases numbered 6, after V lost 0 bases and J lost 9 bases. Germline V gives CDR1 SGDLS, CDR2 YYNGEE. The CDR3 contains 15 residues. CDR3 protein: CASSVGGQGGSPLHF. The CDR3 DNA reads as TGTGCCAGCAGCGTAGGAGGGCAGGGGGGTTCACCCCTCCACTTT.

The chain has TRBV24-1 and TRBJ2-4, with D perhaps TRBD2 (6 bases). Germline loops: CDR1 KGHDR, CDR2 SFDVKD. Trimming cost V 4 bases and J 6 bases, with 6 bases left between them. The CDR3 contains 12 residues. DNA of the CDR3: TGTGCCACCAGTGAGGGGGGAAACATTCAGTACTTC. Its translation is CATSEGGNIQYF.

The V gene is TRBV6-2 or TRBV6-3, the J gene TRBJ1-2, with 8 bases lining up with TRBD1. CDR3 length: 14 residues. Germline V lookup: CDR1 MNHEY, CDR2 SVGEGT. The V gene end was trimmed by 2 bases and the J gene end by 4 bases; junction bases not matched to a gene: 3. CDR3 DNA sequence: TGTGCCAGCAGTTACAGACAGGGGCCCTATGGCTACACCTTC. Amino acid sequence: CASSYRQGPYGYTF.

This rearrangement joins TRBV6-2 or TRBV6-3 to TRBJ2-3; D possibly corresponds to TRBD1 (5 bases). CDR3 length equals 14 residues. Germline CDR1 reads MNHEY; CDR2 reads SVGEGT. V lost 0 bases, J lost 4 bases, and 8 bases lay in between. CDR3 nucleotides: TGTGCCAGCAGTTACTCAGGGGCGGCAGATACGCAGTATTTT. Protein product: CASSYSGAADTQYF.